This T cell receptor beta chain was sequenced during a study of cytomegalovirus exposure and HLA in healthy donors. About the research overall: When 300 to 400 donors were genotyped, roughly 82% of them were found to fall in the Caucasian-associated ancestry cluster. Study-level findings and limits: For TCR beta chains, V- and J-gene trimming was later linked to a missense DCLRE1C variant. Testing in vitro showed a few CMV-associated chains specific for CMV antigens.

Vbeta (60) and Jbeta (13) primers were used in the PCR. Here immunoSEQ multiplex PCR was the method, and the copy in TCRdb shows in-frame clones only, minus some. Of roughly 200,000 clones in the sample, 76% are singletons; the top ten hold 0.63%. Of note for this clone: The antigen remains unidentified.

V lost 2 bases and J 0 bases, leaving 11 bases between the germline ends. The length of the CDR3 is 16 residues. Germline V gene data show CDR1 as MNHNS and CDR2 as SASEGT. The J gene is TRBJ2-4, the V gene TRBV6-1; perhaps TRBD2 as D (5 bases). The TCR was taken from a man aged 18 to 30 in good health and CMV-seronegative. Sequencing used PBMCs. CDR3 sequence: CASSEKRTVAKNIQYF. The CDR3 bases are TGTGCCAGCAGTGAAAAGAGGACTGTAGCCAAAAACATTCAGTACTTC.